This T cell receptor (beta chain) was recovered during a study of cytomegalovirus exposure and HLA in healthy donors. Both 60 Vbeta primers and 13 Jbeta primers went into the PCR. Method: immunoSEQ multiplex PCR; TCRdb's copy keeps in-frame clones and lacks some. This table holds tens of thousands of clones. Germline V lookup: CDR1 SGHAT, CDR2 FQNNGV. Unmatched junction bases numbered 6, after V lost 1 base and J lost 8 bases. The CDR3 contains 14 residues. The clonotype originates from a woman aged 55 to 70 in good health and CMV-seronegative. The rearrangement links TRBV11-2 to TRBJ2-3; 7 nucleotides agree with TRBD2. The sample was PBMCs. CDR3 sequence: CASSLASGTGTQYF. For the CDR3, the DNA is TGTGCCAGCAGCTTAGCTAGCGGCACCGGTACGCAGTATTTT.